This T cell receptor (beta chain) is from a study of cytomegalovirus exposure and HLA in healthy donors. CDR1 and CDR2 from the germline V gene are SGDLS and YYNGEE. Losses at the gene ends were 0 bases for V and 9 bases for J; bases not matched to a gene: 3. This CDR3 contains 13 residues. The PCR used 60 Vbeta and 13 Jbeta primers. TCRdb's table, derived via immunoSEQ multiplex PCR, lists solely in-frame clones and lacks some. Seen here are 65,000 to 85,000 clones, roughly 84% observed once, and the top ten hold 2.4%. As for this clone: Its specificity is unknown.

Study-wide points: By HLA locus, TCR association rates varied in a later analysis, with DRB1 showing the most and HLA-C the fewest. The authors later linked a missense DCLRE1C variant to TCR beta V- and J-gene trimming. Analysis performed later showed TCR beta chains linked to HLA being more clonally expanded than equally common others.

The chain uses TRBV9 and TRBJ2-1; 7 nucleotides agree with TRBD2. The TCR originated in a woman aged 50 to 60 in good health and CMV-seronegative. The source material was PBMCs. The CDR3 reads CASSVGGGSEQFF. The CDR3 nucleotides are TGTGCCAGCAGCGTAGGGGGAGGGAGTGAGCAGTTCTTC.